A selection of T cell receptor beta chains follows, all from one sample in a study of blood T cell repertoires in COVID-19. Sequencing was performed with immunoSEQ multiplex PCR; in TCRdb, only in-frame clones are kept and a portion is missing. The sample lists about 530,000 clones; 85% to 90% were seen once. Sequencing was done on a sample of peripheral blood. These receptors were obtained from a woman in her 50s with COVID-19, enrolled during active disease. Each CDR3 is given with its conserved first and last residue. D genes are given only for firm matches. Only some rows state a clone size, as once, few, many or a class for expanded clones.

D: TRBD1; size: -; V: TRBV6-5; J: TRBJ2-7; DNA: TGTGCCTCCCTACCCGGGACAGAGCCCAACGAGCAGTACTTC; CDR3: CASLPGTEPNEQYF
D: TRBD2; size: -; V: TRBV20-1; J: TRBJ2-7; DNA: TGCAGTGCTAGTGGTCTAGCGGGGGGTTCCTACGAGCAGTACTTC; CDR3: CSASGLAGGSYEQYF
D: TRBD2; size: -; V: TRBV29-1; J: TRBJ2-7; DNA: TGCAGCGTTGAGGGGAGGGACTACGAGCAGTACTTC; CDR3: CSVEGRDYEQYF
D: -; size: -; V: TRBV2; J: TRBJ1-6; DNA: TGTGCCAGCAGTGATCGGAGCTCCTATAATTCACCCCTCCACTTT; CDR3: CASSDRSSYNSPLHF
D: -; size: -; V: TRBV3-1/TRBV3-2; J: TRBJ2-3; DNA: TGTGCCAGCAGCCCTCGGCTTGGGCAGAATACGCAGTATTTT; CDR3: CASSPRLGQNTQYF
D: TRBD1; size: -; V: TRBV7-9; J: TRBJ2-3; DNA: TGTGCCAGCAGCCACTCGGACAGGGGTAATACGCAGTATTTT; CDR3: CASSHSDRGNTQYF
D: -; size: -; V: TRBV19; J: TRBJ1-1; DNA: TGTGCCAGTAGTATAGGTCCGACAGGGAACACTGAAGCTTTCTTT; CDR3: CASSIGPTGNTEAFF
D: TRBD1; size: -; V: TRBV11-1; J: TRBJ1-1; DNA: TGTGCCAGCAGCTCCTTAGAGGGGGCGGACACTGAAGCTTTCTTT; CDR3: CASSSLEGADTEAFF
D: -; size: -; V: TRBV19; J: TRBJ2-7; DNA: TGTGCCAGTAGTCTGGACAGCGTGTACGAGCAGTACTTC; CDR3: CASSLDSVYEQYF
D: -; size: -; V: TRBV28; J: TRBJ1-6; DNA: TGTGCCAACCGGGCCCTCTCGGGGAATTCACCCCTCCACTTT; CDR3: CANRALSGNSPLHF
D: TRBD2; size: -; V: TRBV7-2; J: TRBJ2-7; DNA: TGTGCCAGCAGCCCGACTAGCGGGGGGGGCTACGAGCAGTACTTC; CDR3: CASSPTSGGGYEQYF
D: TRBD2; size: -; V: TRBV6-4; J: TRBJ2-3; DNA: TGTGCCAGCAGTTCAAGCGGGGTCACAGATACGCAGTATTTT; CDR3: CASSSSGVTDTQYF
D: TRBD1; size: -; V: TRBV12-3/TRBV12-4; J: TRBJ2-7; DNA: TGTGCCAGCCGGGACAGCTCCTACGAGCAGTACTTC; CDR3: CASRDSSYEQYF
D: -; size: -; V: TRBV30; J: TRBJ1-2; DNA: TGTGCCTGGAGTATTAGACAAGTCATACGGAATGGCTACACCTTC; CDR3: CAWSIRQVIRNGYTF
D: -; size: -; V: TRBV5-1; J: TRBJ2-2; DNA: TGCGCCATCGGGGAAGGGGGATCGAACACCGGGGAGCTGTTTTTT; CDR3: CAIGEGGSNTGELFF
D: TRBD1; size: -; V: TRBV10-3; J: TRBJ2-3; DNA: TGTGCCATCAGTGAGAGGGGGCAGACGCAGTATTTT; CDR3: CAISERGQTQYF
D: -; size: once; V: TRBV3-1/TRBV3-2; J: TRBJ1-3; DNA: TGTGCCAGCAGCCCGAGGCCGGGCTCTGGAAACACCATATATTTT; CDR3: CASSPRPGSGNTIYF
D: -; size: -; V: TRBV5-6; J: TRBJ2-7; DNA: TGTGCCAGCAGCCGCAGACAGAATTACGAGCAGTACTTC; CDR3: CASSRRQNYEQYF
D: TRBD1; size: -; V: TRBV4-1; J: TRBJ1-1; DNA: TGCGCCAGCAGCCAAGTTCGGACAGGGGGCGGCACTGAAGCTTTCTTT; CDR3: CASSQVRTGGGTEAFF
D: -; size: -; V: TRBV5-1; J: TRBJ2-3; DNA: TGCGCCAGCAGCTTGTTCTATCCAGCGGAGGTGACAGATACGCAGTATTTT; CDR3: CASSLFYPAEVTDTQYF
D: TRBD2; size: -; V: TRBV11-2; J: TRBJ2-1; DNA: TGTGCCAGCAGCCTGGGACTAGCTAGCAATGAGCAGTTCTTC; CDR3: CASSLGLASNEQFF
D: -; size: -; V: TRBV7-8; J: TRBJ1-6; DNA: TGTGCCAGCAGCCCCTCAGGGGAATCACCCCTCCACTTT; CDR3: CASSPSGESPLHF
D: -; size: -; V: TRBV7-9; J: TRBJ1-1; DNA: TGTGCCAGCAGCTTAGCGATCCAGGACACTGAAGCTTTCTTT; CDR3: CASSLAIQDTEAFF
D: -; size: -; V: TRBV19; J: TRBJ1-1; DNA: TGTGCCAGTAGTAGAAGACAGTCCGGGAACACTGAAGCTTTCTTT; CDR3: CASSRRQSGNTEAFF
D: -; size: once; V: TRBV5-6; J: TRBJ1-5; DNA: TGTGCCAGCAGTTCGAACGGACGGGGGGTAAATCAGCCCCAGCATTTT; CDR3: CASSSNGRGVNQPQHF
D: -; size: -; V: TRBV6-2/TRBV6-3; J: TRBJ2-3; DNA: TGTGCCAGCAGTTTGTACTCCCGCACAGATACGCAGTATTTT; CDR3: CASSLYSRTDTQYF
D: -; size: -; V: TRBV2; J: TRBJ2-1; DNA: TGTGCCAGCAGCCCCGGGCCAGCGGTCAATTGGGAGCAGTTCTTC; CDR3: CASSPGPAVNWEQFF
D: -; size: -; V: TRBV28; J: TRBJ1-5; DNA: TGTGCCAGCAGTTTGGCTTATCAGCCCCAGCATTTT; CDR3: CASSLAYQPQHF
D: -; size: -; V: TRBV4-1; J: TRBJ1-3; DNA: TGCGCCAGCAGCCCAAAATTGCGAGAGGGAAACACCATATATTTT; CDR3: CASSPKLREGNTIYF
D: -; size: -; V: TRBV5-1; J: TRBJ1-2; DNA: TGCGCCAGCAGCCCTTTCGGCGGTGACTATGGCTACACCTTC; CDR3: CASSPFGGDYGYTF
D: -; size: -; V: TRBV7-9; J: TRBJ1-6; DNA: TGTGCCAGCAGCAAATGGGAGAATTCACCCCTCCACTTT; CDR3: CASSKWENSPLHF
D: TRBD1; size: -; V: TRBV19; J: TRBJ1-2; DNA: TGTGCCAGCCGTTGGACAGGGGACTACTATGGCTACACCTTC; CDR3: CASRWTGDYYGYTF
D: TRBD1; size: -; V: TRBV19; J: TRBJ2-7; DNA: TGTGCCAGGACAGGACAGGTGGGGGCCTACGAGCAGTACTTC; CDR3: CARTGQVGAYEQYF
D: -; size: -; V: TRBV25-1; J: TRBJ1-2; DNA: TGTGCCAGCAGTGCTAATTCCTATGGCTACACCTTC; CDR3: CASSANSYGYTF
D: -; size: -; V: TRBV5-4; J: TRBJ2-1; DNA: TGTGCCAGCAGCCCTACCCCGGACGGGGTGAATGAGCAGTTCTTC; CDR3: CASSPTPDGVNEQFF
D: TRBD1; size: -; V: TRBV7-9; J: TRBJ1-6; DNA: TGTGCCAGCAGTGACAGGGGCGATTCACCCCTCCACTTT; CDR3: CASSDRGDSPLHF
D: -; size: -; V: TRBV28; J: TRBJ1-5; DNA: TGTGCCAGCAGTTTCGGGGGGGACTTTAGCAATCAGCCCCAGCATTTT; CDR3: CASSFGGDFSNQPQHF
D: -; size: -; V: TRBV19; J: TRBJ1-4; DNA: TGTGCCTCATCCCCGACAGCAACTAATGAAAAACTGTTTTTT; CDR3: CASSPTATNEKLFF
D: -; size: -; V: TRBV19; J: TRBJ1-2; DNA: TGTGCCAGTAAACCTCAGTCTGGCTCCCTCTATGGCTACACCTTC; CDR3: CASKPQSGSLYGYTF
D: TRBD1; size: -; V: TRBV7-6; J: TRBJ1-2; DNA: TGTGCCAGCAGCTTAGGGTCCCCGGGACAGGGGTATGGCTACACCTTC; CDR3: CASSLGSPGQGYGYTF
D: -; size: once; V: TRBV27; J: TRBJ1-2; DNA: TGTGCCAGCACCTCGGCGGGGGATTCCTACACCTTC; CDR3: CASTSAGDSYTF
D: -; size: -; V: TRBV18; J: TRBJ1-5; DNA: TGTGCCAGCTCACCAGCAGGGTCCACTTGGCCCCAGCATTTT; CDR3: CASSPAGSTWPQHF
D: TRBD1; size: -; V: TRBV6-5; J: TRBJ1-2; DNA: TGTGCCAGCGGGACAGGGCTCTATGGCTACACCTTC; CDR3: CASGTGLYGYTF
D: TRBD1; size: once; V: TRBV29-1; J: TRBJ2-2; DNA: TGCAGCGCCGGGACAGGGGGCAGGGCCGGGGAGCTGTTTTTT; CDR3: CSAGTGGRAGELFF
D: TRBD2; size: -; V: TRBV6-5; J: TRBJ2-1; DNA: TGTGCCAGCAGTTACTCACTAGCGGGGGGGCCGAATGAGCAGTTCTTC; CDR3: CASSYSLAGGPNEQFF